The source of this T cell receptor (beta chain) is a study of CD8 T cells in ankylosing spondylitis. General study points: From matched ankylosing spondylitis synovial fluid, disease-linked clones were reportedly recovered at significantly enriched levels. Typical of ankylosing spondylitis blood, it appeared, was a TCR beta motif of under 10 highly homologous variants. Earlier studies detected some motif variants in reactive arthritis synovial fluid and blood. Researchers report that disease-linked clones proved CD8+ and relatively rare in peripheral blood.

Generation of TCR beta libraries employed quantitative 5'-RACE incorporating molecular barcodes. TCRdb independently ran MiXCR on the 5' RACE reads; one entry per CDR3 protein. Counted here are 400,000 to 450,000 distinct CDR3 sequences, 15% to 20% occurring once; the ten biggest clones make up just over 1%. Turning to this clonotype: The antigen is undetermined. This may be a read error, as it is one base from a much larger clone.

This TCR was sampled from a male donor with ankylosing spondylitis. The sample consisted of blood, either unsorted or a sorted T cell fraction (not recorded which).

This CDR3 is CSSSLGRGSNQPQHF. The CDR3 nucleotides are TGTTCCAGCAGTTTGGGGCGGGGTAGCAATCAGCCCCAGCATTTT. J is TRBJ1-5 and V is TRBV27; D perhaps matches TRBD1 (5 bases). The CDR3 is made up of 15 amino acids. The germline CDR1 and CDR2 sequences are MNHEY and SMNVEV (reference sequence).